A selection of T cell receptor beta chains follows, all from one sample in a study of T cell changes during pregnancy in multiple sclerosis. The data were produced by immunoSEQ multiplex PCR, yet TCRdb's version contains in-frame clones alone and is incomplete. The data contain tens of thousands of clones, about 91% of them seen just once; the ten biggest clones take up almost 2%. The source material was CD4+ T cells from peripheral blood mononuclear cells, sampled after pregnancy. These receptors all stem from a female donor in good health, enrolled as a control in a pregnancy study. Both conserved end residues are part of each CDR3. A D gene is named only where the DNA matches it firmly. A clone size is listed for some rows: how often the clone was seen (once, few, many), or a class if it is expanded.

v_gene	abundance	len	j_gene	d_gene	CDR3nt	CDR3aa
TRBV5-6	-	14	TRBJ2-7	TRBD1	TGTGCCAGCAGGAGGACAGGGAGCTCCTACGAGCAGTACTTC	CASRRTGSSYEQYF
TRBV9	-	17	TRBJ2-2	TRBD2	TGTGCCAGCAGCGTAGGAGCGGCGCGGGGGGCCACCGGGGAGCTGTTTTTT	CASSVGAARGATGELFF
TRBV11-2	-	16	TRBJ2-5	TRBD2	TGTGCCAGCAGCCCCGTTGGTAGCGGGGGGGTCGGGACCCAGTACTTC	CASSPVGSGGVGTQYF
TRBV5-1	-	15	TRBJ1-2	TRBD1	TGCGCCAGCAGTACTGAAACAGGGGCCACCTATGGCTACACCTTC	CASSTETGATYGYTF
TRBV6-6	-	14	TRBJ1-1	TRBD1	TGTGCCAGCAGTGTCCGGGACAGGAACACTGAAGCTTTCTTT	CASSVRDRNTEAFF
TRBV25-1	-	16	TRBJ1-1	-	TGTGCCAGCAGTGCAATAGGGGGGGGACAAAGGACTGAAGCTTTCTTT	CASSAIGGGQRTEAFF
TRBV28	-	13	TRBJ2-3	-	TGTGCCAGCAGTTTATCTATTGCAGATACGCAGTATTTT	CASSLSIADTQYF
TRBV10-1	-	14	TRBJ2-2	-	TGCGCCAGCAGTGAGTTTAGCGACGCAGGGGAGCTGTTTTTT	CASSEFSDAGELFF
TRBV19	-	15	TRBJ1-2	-	TGTGCCAGTAGTATAGGGCCGGGAGGAGTCTATGGCTACACCTTC	CASSIGPGGVYGYTF
TRBV9	-	14	TRBJ2-2	-	TGTGCCAGCAGACCCGCAGGGAACACCGGGGAGCTGTTTTTT	CASRPAGNTGELFF
TRBV6-1	-	15	TRBJ1-1	-	TGTGCCAGCAGTGAACAGTGGGCTGTGAACACTGAAGCTTTCTTT	CASSEQWAVNTEAFF
TRBV14	-	12	TRBJ1-1	-	TGTGCCAGCAGCCAAGGGCGGACAGAAGCTTTCTTT	CASSQGRTEAFF
TRBV10-3	-	15	TRBJ2-2	-	TGTGCCATCAGTGAGGTACAGAGCGGGACCGGGGAGCTGTTTTTT	CAISEVQSGTGELFF
TRBV10-2	-	18	TRBJ2-1	TRBD2	TGCGCCAGCACTCGAAACGCCCTAGCGGGGGCACACTACAATGAGCAGTTCTTC	CASTRNALAGAHYNEQFF
TRBV5-1	-	13	TRBJ2-3	-	TGCGCCAGCAGCTTGGCGAGCACAGATACGCAGTATTTT	CASSLASTDTQYF
TRBV19	-	16	TRBJ2-1	TRBD2	TGTGCCAGTAGTATATCCCCTAGCGGGAGTGCCGATGAGCAGTTCTTC	CASSISPSGSADEQFF
TRBV28	-	15	TRBJ1-4	-	TGTGCCAGCTCGTCCGGGGGTCAGATGAATGAAAAACTGTTTTTT	CASSSGGQMNEKLFF
TRBV6-5	once	15	TRBJ1-4	TRBD1	TGTGCCAGCAGCTCCGCCGGGACAGGCAATGAAAAACTGTTTTTT	CASSSAGTGNEKLFF
TRBV28	-	14	TRBJ1-4	TRBD1	TGTGCCAGCAGTGATGGACAGGGTGGTGAAAAACTGTTTTTT	CASSDGQGGEKLFF
TRBV9	-	15	TRBJ2-3	-	TGTGCCAGCAGCCCCCGGACTACCTTGACAGATACGCAGTATTTT	CASSPRTTLTDTQYF
TRBV27	-	13	TRBJ1-4	-	TGTGCCAGCAGTTTTCAGGCTAATGAAAAACTGTTTTTT	CASSFQANEKLFF
TRBV4-1	-	17	TRBJ2-5	TRBD1	TGCGCCAGCAGCCACCCGCCGGGACAGGGTGGGCAAGAGACCCAGTACTTC	CASSHPPGQGGQETQYF
TRBV28	-	17	TRBJ2-2	TRBD1	TGTGCCAGCAGTTCCACCCCCGGGACAGGGCGGATCGGGGAGCTGTTTTTT	CASSSTPGTGRIGELFF
TRBV28	-	15	TRBJ1-2	-	TGTGCCAGCAGTTTGTCCAATACAGGTCTGGGGGGCTACACCTTC	CASSLSNTGLGGYTF
TRBV28	-	15	TRBJ1-5	TRBD1	TGTGCCAGCAGTCTGTCGGGACAGGGAATTCAGCCCCAGCATTTT	CASSLSGQGIQPQHF
TRBV18	-	14	TRBJ2-1	-	TGTGCCAGCTCACCACCACACAGCCACAATGAGCAGTTCTTC	CASSPPHSHNEQFF
TRBV5-6	once	12	TRBJ1-2	-	TGTGCCAGCAGCATGGACACGTATGGCTACACCTTC	CASSMDTYGYTF
TRBV19	once	15	TRBJ1-5	-	TGTGCCAGTAGTATACTCAACGGCGGTTATCAGCCCCAGCATTTT	CASSILNGGYQPQHF
TRBV6-1	-	14	TRBJ2-4	TRBD2	TGTGCCAGCCGATTAGCGGGGGCTGAAAACATTCAGTACTTC	CASRLAGAENIQYF
TRBV2	few	13	TRBJ1-1	-	TGTGCCAGCAAATTTTCAGAGAACACTGAAGCTTTCTTT	CASKFSENTEAFF
TRBV5-1	-	16	TRBJ2-1	TRBD1	TGCGCCAGCAGCTTGGAAGGCCCAGGGGGTGGCAATGAGCAGTTCTTC	CASSLEGPGGGNEQFF
TRBV19	-	16	TRBJ2-3	TRBD1	TGTGCCAGTAGTGCAGGGACAGGGGGCCTGCAAGTGGCGCAGTATTTT	CASSAGTGGLQVAQYF